The 32 T cell receptor beta chains below all came from one sample that was sequenced in a study of cytomegalovirus exposure and HLA in healthy donors. The PCR employed 60 Vbeta primers together with 13 Jbeta primers. This table comes from immunoSEQ multiplex PCR, and its TCRdb copy is limited to in-frame clones, with some not included. The sample records approximately 170,000 clones, about 59% being singletons. Sequencing was performed on PBMCs. The receptor source for this set is a man aged 35 to 55 in good health and CMV-seronegative.

Of note for this clone: Other nucleotide sequences from this sample produce the same CDR3. The chain is built from TRBV29-1 and TRBJ2-3, with 10 bases aligning to TRBD1. This CDR3 has 15 amino acids. The J segment lost 6 bases and the V segment lost 7 bases, leaving 13 bases of the junction unmatched. Germline V gene data show CDR1 as SQVTM and CDR2 as ANQGSEA. In nucleotides, the CDR3 is TGCAGCGGCTGGAGGGACAGGGGTTCCGGGGATACGCAGTATTTT. This codes for CSGWRDRGSGDTQYF.

The DNA of the CDR3 is TGTGCCAGTAGTATACGACAGGGGGCCCTCTATGGCTACACCTTC. It specifies CASSIRQGALYGYTF. This rearrangement joins TRBV19 to TRBJ1-2; TRBD1 aligns across 10 bases. CDR3 size: 15 residues. The germline V gene has CDR1 LNHDA and CDR2 SQIVND (reference sequence). Trimming took 2 bases from V and 4 from J; bases not matched to a gene: 4.

The V and J genes are TRBV4-1 and TRBJ2-1, with 12 nucleotides matching TRBD2. CDR3 length equals 16 residues. V was clipped by 5 bases and J by 6 bases; unmatched bases: 8. The V gene's germline CDR1 is MGHRA and CDR2 YSYEKL. The CDR3 DNA reads TGCGCCAGCAGCGTTCGACTAGCGGGAGTAAGCAATGAGCAGTTCTTC. Amino acid sequence: CASSVRLAGVSNEQFF.

The V gene is TRBV4-1, the J gene TRBJ1-6; TRBD1 agrees at 8 bases. J gave up 5 bases and V 6 bases, and 9 bases lay outside the gene matches. This CDR3 contains 16 residues. CDR1 is MGHRA and CDR2 is YSYEKL in the germline V gene. The DNA of the CDR3 is TGCGCCAGCAGGAGACATACAGGGGGAAATAATTCACCCCTCCACTTT. This codes for CASRRHTGGNNSPLHF.

This clone occurred a few times. This sequence joins TRBV6-6 and TRBJ2-2; D possibly corresponds to TRBD2 (6 bases). The V end was cut by 2 bases, the J end by 5 bases, with 15 bases between. Germline CDR1 MNHNY, CDR2 SVGAGI (reference sequence). The CDR3 loop spans 16 amino acids. CDR3 sequence: CASSYGGATATGELFF. The CDR3 DNA reads TGTGCCAGCAGTTACGGAGGGGCGACAGCTACCGGGGAGCTGTTTTTT.

CDR3 nucleotides: TGTGCCAGCAGTTTTTGGCAGGGGAAGGACCAAGAGACCCAGTACTTC. This encodes CASSFWQGKDQETQYF. The chain is built from TRBV28 and TRBJ2-5; tentatively, D is TRBD1 (6 bases). The CDR3 consists of 16 residues. In germline, CDR1 is MDHEN, CDR2 SYDVKM. Trimming pared 3 bases from V and 0 bases from J, leaving 14 bases between.

The V gene is TRBV6-4, the J gene TRBJ2-1; tentatively, D is TRBD2 (6 bases). The CDR3 is made up of 12 amino acids. Germline V gene data show CDR1 as MRHNA and CDR2 as SNTAGT. CDR3 sequence reads: CVASPAGDEQFF. CDR3 in DNA: TGTGTCGCGAGCCCAGCGGGCGATGAGCAGTTCTTC.

The genes are TRBV5-4 and TRBJ1-6, with D tentatively TRBD1 (6 bases). Germline V gene sequence: CDR1 SGHNT, CDR2 YYREEE (reference sequence). There are 16 residues in the CDR3. V gave up 3 bases and J gave up 5 bases, with 15 bases separating them. CDR3 in amino acids: CASSSQTGWDNSPLHF. In DNA, the CDR3 is TGTGCCAGCAGCTCACAAACAGGGTGGGATAATTCACCCCTCCACTTT.

There are a few counts of this clone. This chain joins TRBV25-1 and TRBJ1-2; no firm D call. CDR1 MGHDK and CDR2 SYGVNS come from the germline V gene. V lost 8 bases and J lost 0, with 10 bases in between. This CDR3 contains 13 residues. The DNA of the CDR3 is TGTGCCAGCCTCGCGTCGGCTAACTATGGCTACACCTTC. Translated, it gives CASLASANYGYTF.

The table lists this clone with a few counts. The V call is TRBV18, the J call TRBJ2-3, with TRBD2 identical over 7 bases. The CDR3 runs 14 residues. The J segment lost 5 bases and the V segment lost 2 bases, leaving 4 bases of the junction unmatched. Germline CDR1 is KGHSH and CDR2 is LQKENI. CDR3: CASSPSTGGDTQYF. The CDR3 bases are TGTGCCAGCTCACCATCCACGGGGGGAGATACGCAGTATTTT.

A few counts support this clone. V is TRBV18 and J is TRBJ2-2; D might be TRBD2 (6 bases). The V end lost 0 bases, the J end lost 4 bases, and 12 bases lay between the germline ends. Germline V gene data show CDR1 as KGHSH and CDR2 as LQKENI. There are 16 residues in the CDR3. The CDR3 spells CASSPPEGRSTGELFF. In DNA, the CDR3 is TGTGCCAGCTCACCACCGGAGGGGCGCAGCACCGGGGAGCTGTTTTTT.

The V and J genes are TRBV6-4 and TRBJ2-2; the D gene is possibly TRBD1 (6 bases). Germline V gives CDR1 MRHNA, CDR2 SNTAGT. The V end lost 3 bases, the J end lost 4 bases, and 9 bases lay between the germline ends. This CDR3 spans 14 amino acids. The CDR3 is CASSEQGSTGELFF. Written as DNA, the CDR3 is TGTGCCAGCAGTGAACAGGGATCCACCGGGGAGCTGTTTTTT.

For this clone: The same CDR3 is also encoded by other DNA sequences in this sample. The CDR3: CASSIGRGTEAFF. CDR3 bases: TGTGCCAGTAGTATAGGCCGGGGCACTGAAGCTTTCTTT. This sequence joins TRBV19 and TRBJ1-1; D is unclear. Trimming left V 1 base short and J 4 bases short, with 7 bases between. CDR3 length: 13 amino acids. Germline V gives CDR1 LNHDA, CDR2 SQIVND (reference sequence).

J is TRBJ2-3 and V is TRBV5-6; the match to TRBD2 covers 15 bases. The CDR3 length is 19 residues. V lost 6 bases to trimming and J lost 1 base; unmatched junction nucleotides: 12. The germline gives CDR1 SGHDT, CDR2 YYEEEE. The CDR3 spells CASKRPGTSGGRGTDTQYF. The CDR3 DNA reads as TGTGCCAGCAAACGCCCCGGGACTAGCGGGGGGCGGGGCACAGATACGCAGTATTTT.

This sequence joins TRBV21-1 and TRBJ2-6; the table's D call, TRBD2, has no DNA check behind it. TRBV21-1 is flagged as a pseudogene. CDR3 length: 20 amino acids. CDR3 sequence (DNA): TGTGCCAGCAGCAAGGTCCTCGGGACTAGCGGGAGCTCTGGGGCCAACGTCCTGACTTTC. It specifies CASSKVLGTSGSSGANVLTF.

The rearrangement uses TRBV7-2 and TRBJ2-7, with 9 bases fitting TRBD1. Per the germline V gene, CDR1 is SGHTA and CDR2 is FQGNSA. This CDR3 comprises 15 residues. The ends lost 3 bases at V and 3 bases at J; junction bases unmatched: 6. CDR3 region: CASSLDRGGLYEQYF. The CDR3 nucleotides read TGTGCCAGCAGCTTGGACAGGGGTGGCCTCTACGAGCAGTACTTC.

This clone was recorded a few times. This sequence joins TRBV7-9 and TRBJ2-5; tentative D call: TRBD1 (6 bases). CDR3 size: 15 residues. CDR1 and CDR2 (germline): SEHNR, FQNEAQ (reference sequence). The germline V and J ends were trimmed by 4 bases and 4 bases, with 16 bases remaining between them. The CDR3, as DNA: TGTGCCAGCAGCTCCCTCGTAAGGGGGACAGAGACCCAGTACTTC. This encodes CASSSLVRGTETQYF.

The chain recombines TRBV30 with TRBJ1-4; TRBD1 is a possible D gene (6 bases). Trimming cost V 0 bases and J 7 bases, with 9 bases left between them. The CDR3 spans 13 residues. Germline assignment: CDR1 GTSNPN and CDR2 SVGIG (reference sequence). The chain's CDR3 is CAWSVQGSEKLFF. The CDR3 bases are TGTGCCTGGAGTGTACAGGGATCTGAAAAACTGTTTTTT.

This clone was picked up a small number of times. The chain employs TRBV18 and TRBJ1-2; D is unresolved. This CDR3 has 15 amino acids. The V end lost 3 bases, the J end lost 4 bases, and 15 bases lay between the germline ends. Germline V gives CDR1 KGHSH, CDR2 LQKENI. Here the CDR3 reads CASSPEGPTLYGYTF. For the CDR3, the DNA is TGTGCCAGCTCACCGGAGGGTCCCACCCTCTATGGCTACACCTTC.

This clone has more than one count but fewer than ten. J is TRBJ1-3 and V is TRBV18; D uncertain. Germline CDR1 reads KGHSH; CDR2 reads LQKENI. The CDR3 length is 15 residues. Trimming removed 3 bases at V and 0 bases at J, with 9 bases between. The CDR3 loop is CASSPGVYSGNTIYF. For the CDR3, the DNA is TGTGCCAGCTCACCGGGCGTCTACTCTGGAAACACCATATATTTT.

V gene TRBV19 combines with J gene TRBJ2-3, with D tentatively TRBD1 (5 bases). The germline V gene has CDR1 LNHDA and CDR2 SQIVND (reference sequence). With 5 bases removed from V and 7 bases from J, the gap between germline ends came to 16 bases. There are 14 residues in the CDR3. The CDR3 spells CASSGAGLPHTQYF. DNA of the CDR3: TGTGCCAGTAGTGGGGCAGGCCTTCCTCATACGCAGTATTTT.

This chain uses TRBV12-5 with TRBJ2-3; 12 bases line up with TRBD2. The CDR3 length is 16 residues. The trim removed 4 bases at V and 5 bases at J, leaving 7 bases unmatched. Germline V gene lookup returns CDR1 LGHNT and CDR2 FRNRAP. For the CDR3, the DNA is TGTGCTAGTGGTTCCCCTAGCGGGAGGGCCCGAGATACGCAGTATTTT. Translated, it gives CASGSPSGRARDTQYF.

This chain uses TRBV20-1 with TRBJ1-4; no firm D call. Germline CDR1 reads DFQATT; CDR2 reads SNEGSKA (reference sequence). There are 11 residues in the CDR3. V lost 6 bases, J lost 8 bases, and 10 bases lay in between. In DNA, the CDR3 is TGCAGTGCAGAACTTGCGGAAAAACTGTTTTTT. It is translated as CSAELAEKLFF.

This clone was seen once. V and J are TRBV30 and TRBJ2-2, with 7 bases that match TRBD1. J was trimmed by 4 bases and V by 4 bases; bases with no gene match: 3. This CDR3 has 13 residues. Germline V gives CDR1 GTSNPN, CDR2 SVGIG (reference sequence). CDR3 amino acids: CAWNGQVTGELFF. CDR3 in DNA: TGTGCCTGGAACGGACAGGTCACCGGGGAGCTGTTTTTT.

This clone occurred a few times. The rearrangement joins TRBV4-1 to TRBJ1-4; 12 bases map to TRBD1. V dropped 4 bases and J dropped 5; count of bases not matched to a gene: 8. There are 17 residues in the CDR3. From germline, CDR1 is MGHRA and CDR2 YSYEKL. CDR3 protein: CASSPTGTGGGNEKLFF. The CDR3 DNA is TGCGCCAGCAGCCCCACCGGGACAGGGGGCGGAAATGAAAAACTGTTTTTT.

V usage is TRBV19 and J usage is TRBJ2-7; TRBD2 matches at 7 bases. This CDR3 comprises 13 residues. Germline lookup yields CDR1 LNHDA and CDR2 SQIVND (reference sequence). The J segment lost 4 bases and the V segment lost 6 bases, leaving 6 bases of the junction unmatched. CDR3 DNA sequence: TGTGCCAGTAGCAGGGACTACGAATACGAGCAGTACTTC. It yields the protein CASSRDYEYEQYF.

The rearrangement uses TRBV27 and TRBJ1-6; TRBD1 agrees at 12 bases. The length of the CDR3 is 17 residues. Per germline, CDR1 MNHEY and CDR2 SMNVEV (reference sequence). Trimming cost V 2 bases and J 10 bases; bases outside gene matches: 9. The CDR3 nucleotides read TGTGCCAGCAGTTTACCTCCAGGGACAGGGGGCAGGTCACCCCTCCACTTT. Its translation: CASSLPPGTGGRSPLHF.

This clone was picked up a small number of times. The V gene is TRBV11-2, the J gene TRBJ1-2; D perhaps matches TRBD1 (6 bases). V lost 5 bases to trimming and J lost 9 bases, with 16 bases between them. Germline values: CDR1 SGHAT, CDR2 FQNNGV. This CDR3 spans 13 amino acids. DNA of the CDR3: TGTGCCAGCAGCCCGGCCGTTCAGGGGAGCTACACCTTC. Amino acids: CASSPAVQGSYTF.

This sequence joins TRBV7-2 and TRBJ2-7; tentatively, D is TRBD2 (5 bases). Trimming removed 0 bases from V and 5 bases from J, with 8 bases in between. The length of the CDR3 is 13 residues. In germline, CDR1 is SGHTA, CDR2 FQGNSA. The CDR3: CASSLAYGDEQYF. The CDR3 region has the DNA TGTGCCAGCAGCTTAGCATACGGGGACGAGCAGTACTTC. The full variable domain, with the rest looked up from reference TRBV7-2 and TRBJ2-7, is GAGVSQSPSNKVTEKGKDVELRCDPISGHTALYWYRQSLGQGLEFLIYFQGNSAPDKSGLPSDRFSAERTGGSVSTLTIQRTQQEDSAVYLCASSLAYGDEQYFGPGTRLTVT.

This clone was detected a few times. This chain connects TRBV6-5 to TRBJ2-1, with TRBD2 identical over 12 bases. CDR3 length equals 15 residues. The germline V gene encodes CDR1 MNHEY and CDR2 SVGAGI. Trimming took 4 bases from V and 8 from J; bases not matched to a gene: 6. CDR3 sequence reads: CASSSPTSGSHEQFF. CDR3 in DNA: TGTGCCAGCAGTTCACCGACTAGCGGGAGCCATGAGCAGTTCTTC.

Notes on this clone: At one of its ends the junction is not consistent with the germline gene, which may arise from a read error. The J gene is TRBJ2-1, the V gene TRBV7-9, with D unclear. Germline V gene sequence: CDR1 SEHNR, CDR2 FQNEAQ (reference sequence). The CDR3 has 15 residues. CDR3 coding DNA: TGTTCCAGCAGCTTACCTCTAAGCTCCTACAATGAGCAGTTCTTC. Translation: CSSSLPLSSYNEQFF.

The chain links TRBV18 to TRBJ1-6; 8 bases are a match to TRBD1. Unmatched junction bases numbered 8, after V lost 3 bases and J lost 10 bases. The CDR3 spans 15 residues. Germline CDR1 is KGHSH and CDR2 is LQKENI. The CDR3: CASSPLGQVGSPLHF. The CDR3 DNA sequence: TGTGCCAGCTCACCGCTGGGACAGGTGGGATCACCCCTCCACTTT.